The T cell receptor (beta chain) described here comes from a study of blood T cell repertoires in COVID-19. Study details: From T cells, B-cell-depleted T cells, or PBMCs came the material, which was cDNA or gDNA.

This clone occurred a few times. Under the authors' procedure: For nucleated cells, counts were estimated from reference gene primer amplification. Method: immunoSEQ multiplex PCR; TCRdb's copy keeps in-frame clones and lacks some. D and trimming were read from the DNA, whereas the V and J calls and clone size are those reported in that table. The sample shows roughly 320,000 clones, roughly 86% of them seen only once. Seattle's cohort entered during active infection and was followed longitudinally. The sequence came from a woman aged 25-40 years with COVID-19, enrolled during active disease. The sample was peripheral blood.

CDR3 region: CASSHKGTNEKLFF. CDR3 DNA sequence: TGCGCCAGCAGTCACAAGGGGACTAATGAAAAACTGTTTTTT. V is TRBV23-1 and J is TRBJ1-4; D might be TRBD1 (5 bases). TRBV23-1 qualifies as an ORF whose function is uncertain. The V end was cut by 3 bases, the J end by 2 bases, with 7 bases between. The length of the CDR3 is 14 residues.